These 11 T cell receptor beta chains came from one sample sequenced in a study of T-cell memory formation after mild COVID-19. TCRdb reprocessed the 5' RACE reads via MiXCR and lists one record per CDR3 protein. The profile covers 210,000 or so distinct CDR3 sequences, with 27% appearing a single time and 10% to 12% taken by the ten largest. The sequenced sample was PBMCs or a T cell subset sorted from them (not recorded which). The receptors shown here come from an adult woman who had mild COVID-19 (a few samples of this study predate the infection). Cell type and time point are not known.

This clonotype occurred a few times. The chain links TRBV7-9 to TRBJ2-7, with 9 bases identical to TRBD1. The ends lost 4 bases at V and 1 base at J; junction bases unmatched: 5. The germline V gene encodes CDR1 SEHNR and CDR2 FQNEAQ (reference sequence). This CDR3 is built from 15 residues. CDR3 sequence (DNA): TGTGCCAGCAGCTGGGTAGGGACAGGGTCCTACGAGCAGTACTTC. This gives the protein CASSWVGTGSYEQYF.

This clonotype was recorded only once. The DNA for the CDR3 is TGTGCCAGCAGTTTAGGGTCTCTGCAGCCCCAGCATTTT. This codes for CASSLGSLQPQHF. V and J are TRBV27 and TRBJ1-5; no reliable D call. The CDR3 is 13 amino acids. Germline assignment: CDR1 MNHEY and CDR2 SMNVEV (reference sequence). Trimming cost V 2 bases and J 7 bases, with 9 bases left between them.

The V gene is TRBV6-2 or TRBV6-3, the J gene TRBJ1-1; 8 bases fit TRBD1. CDR1 and CDR2 (germline): MNHEY, SVGEGT. V lost 5 bases, J lost 4 bases, and 6 bases stayed unmatched. This CDR3 has 14 amino acids. CDR3 region: CASSKTGEGTEAFF. Written as DNA, the CDR3 is TGTGCCAGCAGTAAGACAGGGGAAGGCACTGAAGCTTTCTTT.

This chain uses TRBV7-9 with TRBJ1-1; D not resolved. The CDR3 extends over 14 amino acids. V lost 3 bases to trimming and J lost 1 base, with 9 bases between them. Per germline, CDR1 SEHNR and CDR2 FQNEAQ (reference sequence). Here the CDR3 DNA reads TGTGCCAGCAGCTTGGGCCCTACGAACACTGAAGCTTTCTTT. Translated, it gives CASSLGPTNTEAFF.

This sequence joins TRBV7-2 and TRBJ1-1; TRBD1 might be the D (6 bases). Trimming stripped 6 bases from V and 1 base from J, with 12 bases between. This CDR3 has 14 residues. CDR1 and CDR2 (germline): SGHTA, FQGNSA. CDR3: CASSPQGSNTEAFF. CDR3 in DNA: TGTGCCAGCAGTCCGCAGGGGTCGAACACTGAAGCTTTCTTT.

This clonotype has a handful of counts. The chain uses TRBV4-3 and TRBJ1-5; D uncertain. The CDR3 has 14 amino acids. V shed 0 bases and J shed 4 bases, with 7 bases lying between them. Germline V gives CDR1 LGHNA, CDR2 YSLEER. CDR3 sequence: CASSQDSQNQPQHF. The CDR3 coding sequence is TGCGCCAGCAGCCAAGATAGCCAGAATCAGCCCCAGCATTTT.

In this sample, this clonotype turned up a few times. The gene calls are TRBV7-2 and TRBJ2-3; 7 bases line up with TRBD2. The ends lost 5 bases at V and 1 base at J; junction bases unmatched: 6. This CDR3 is 15 amino acids long. Germline V lookup: CDR1 SGHTA, CDR2 FQGNSA. CDR3 residues: CASSPRLAGTDTQYF. The CDR3 region has the DNA TGTGCCAGCAGCCCCCGACTAGCTGGCACAGATACGCAGTATTTT.

The chain is built from TRBV3-1 and TRBJ1-1, with TRBD1 as a possible D gene (6 bases). Germline loops: CDR1 LGHDT, CDR2 YNNKEL (reference sequence). The V end was cut by 0 bases, the J end by 8 bases, with 16 bases between. The length of the CDR3 is 15 residues. The CDR3 DNA sequence: TGTGCCAGCAGCCAAGATCCTTTGGGGGCACGGGAAGCTTTCTTT. Residues: CASSQDPLGAREAFF.

The sample holds a few counts of this clonotype. The chain joins TRBV4-1 to TRBJ2-1; no reliable D call. The CDR3 is 15 amino acids. V lost 4 bases to trimming and J lost 0 bases, with 10 bases between them. Germline V lookup: CDR1 MGHRA, CDR2 YSYEKL. CDR3 loop: CASSPGPSSYNEQFF. DNA of the CDR3: TGCGCCAGCAGCCCCGGCCCAAGCTCCTACAATGAGCAGTTCTTC.

The J gene is TRBJ1-1, the V gene TRBV6-5; D ambiguous. V lost 5 bases and J 0 bases, leaving 16 bases between the germline ends. CDR3 length: 16 amino acids. Germline V gene lookup returns CDR1 MNHEY and CDR2 SVGAGI. The CDR3, as DNA: TGTGCCAGCAGTCGATATCCGCCCAACATGAACACTGAAGCTTTCTTT. Encoded protein: CASSRYPPNMNTEAFF.

This clonotype was seen a few times. V is TRBV29-1 and J is TRBJ2-7; D possibly corresponds to TRBD1 (6 bases). The CDR3 runs to 11 residues. The germline V gene has CDR1 SQVTM and CDR2 ANQGSEA. V was clipped by 4 bases and J by 4 bases, with 8 bases between them. This CDR3 is CSVADSYEQYF. In nucleotides, the CDR3 is TGCAGCGTTGCGGACAGTTACGAGCAGTACTTC.